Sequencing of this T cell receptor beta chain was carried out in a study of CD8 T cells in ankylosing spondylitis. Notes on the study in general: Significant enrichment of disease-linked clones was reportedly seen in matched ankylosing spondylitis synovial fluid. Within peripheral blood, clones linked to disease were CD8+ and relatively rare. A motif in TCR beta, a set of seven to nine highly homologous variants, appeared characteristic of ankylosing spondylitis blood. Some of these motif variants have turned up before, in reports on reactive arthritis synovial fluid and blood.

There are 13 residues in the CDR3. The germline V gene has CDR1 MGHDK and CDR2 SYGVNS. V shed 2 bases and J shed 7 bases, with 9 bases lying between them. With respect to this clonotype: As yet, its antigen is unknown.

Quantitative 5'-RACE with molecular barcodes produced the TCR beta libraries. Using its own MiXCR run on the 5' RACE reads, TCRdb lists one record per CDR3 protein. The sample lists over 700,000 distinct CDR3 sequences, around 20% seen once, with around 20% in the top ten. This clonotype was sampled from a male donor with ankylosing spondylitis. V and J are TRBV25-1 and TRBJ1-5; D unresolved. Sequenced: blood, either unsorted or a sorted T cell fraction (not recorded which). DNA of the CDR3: TGTGCCAGCAGTGAACAATTCGGGCAGCCCCAGCATTTT. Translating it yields CASSEQFGQPQHF.